This TCR beta chain was captured by sequencing in a study of human T cells and chemical hapten exposure. About the research overall: During the approximately 25-week study period, patients had diphenylcyclopropenone applied to the scalp every week. The patients, most of them female, presented with alopecia areata, totalis or universalis.

Time point denoted: patch test 1, 2 weeks after DPC sensitization. The treatment denotes: therapeutic diphenylcyclopropenone sensitization with weekly scalp DPC. TCRdb re-derived calls from the RACE reads in MiXCR, one entry per CDR3 protein. The profile covers about 360,000 distinct CDR3 sequences, with 4% to 5.5% appearing a single time and 2% to 2.5% taken by the ten largest. This clonotype showed up just a few times. Its target is unknown. Study-level results: No alteration of TCRs above 1 in 1000 frequency was seen with DPC sensitization. Clustering by CDR3 similarity yielded significantly more large clusters from expanded TCRs than controls.

The sequence was obtained from a woman aged 50 to 60 with alopecia areata. Some clones in this sample may be carry-over from other donors' samples. The specimen comprised whole blood, sampled in connection with sensitization to the hapten diphenylcyclopropenone (DPC).

The CDR3 reads CASSLNPGQDEKLFF. The CDR3 coding sequence is TGCGCCAGCAGCCTAAATCCGGGACAGGATGAAAAACTGTTTTTT. This chain connects TRBV5-1 to TRBJ1-4; TRBD1 matches 8 bases. This CDR3 is built from 15 residues. Germline lookup yields CDR1 SGHRS and CDR2 YFSETQ. J lost 6 bases, V lost 4 bases, and 8 bases had no gene match.